This T cell receptor beta chain was captured by sequencing in a study of cytomegalovirus exposure and HLA in healthy donors. Researchers ran the PCR with 60 Vbeta and 13 Jbeta primers. Assay: immunoSEQ multiplex PCR; the TCRdb copy retains only in-frame clones and omits some. The data contain roughly 120,000 clones, approximately 81% of them singletons. Germline lookup yields CDR1 MNHEY and CDR2 SVGAGI. The length of the CDR3 is 15 residues. The trim removed 6 bases at V and 2 bases at J, leaving 7 bases unmatched. The receptor was derived from a woman in her twenties or thirties in good health and CMV-seronegative. This chain joins TRBV6-5 and TRBJ1-5, with 7 positions matching TRBD1. Sequencing used PBMCs. In nucleotides, the CDR3 is TGTGCCAGCAGCCCCAACAGGGGCGGCAATCAGCCCCAGCATTTT. Translated: CASSPNRGGNQPQHF.